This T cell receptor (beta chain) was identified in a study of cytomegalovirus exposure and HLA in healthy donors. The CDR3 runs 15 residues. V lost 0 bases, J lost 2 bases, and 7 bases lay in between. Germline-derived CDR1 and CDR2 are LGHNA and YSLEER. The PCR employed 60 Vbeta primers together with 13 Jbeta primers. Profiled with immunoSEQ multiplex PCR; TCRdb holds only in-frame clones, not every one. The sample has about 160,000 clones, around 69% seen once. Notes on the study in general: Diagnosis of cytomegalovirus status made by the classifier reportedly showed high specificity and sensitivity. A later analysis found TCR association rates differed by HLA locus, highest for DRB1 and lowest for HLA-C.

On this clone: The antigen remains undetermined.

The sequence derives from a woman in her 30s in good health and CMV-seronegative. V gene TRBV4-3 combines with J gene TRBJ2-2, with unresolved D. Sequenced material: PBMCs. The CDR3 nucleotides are TGCGCCAGCAGCCAAGAGGCGGCTAACACCGGGGAGCTGTTTTTT. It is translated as CASSQEAANTGELFF.